Listed here are 31 T cell receptor beta chains from one sample, sequenced in a study of Graves' ophthalmopathy and Graves' hyperthyroidism. Amplification targeted the TCR beta CDR3 regions, with RNA transcripts as the source material. HTBI primers were used in a first-round RT-PCR, which preceded a second-round multiplex PCR. TCRdb analysed the multiplex PCR reads with MiXCR anew, one entry per CDR3 protein. Altogether 15,000 to 20,000 distinct CDR3 sequences are present, roughly 46% being singletons, with the ten largest covering around 25%. Specimen: peripheral blood. The receptor set was obtained from a woman aged 35 to 49 with stable Graves' hyperthyroidism.

This clonotype has only a few counts. V usage is TRBV6-4 and J usage is TRBJ2-1; TRBD2 matches at 10 bases. The V gene's germline CDR1 is MRHNA and CDR2 SNTAGT. The CDR3 extends over 15 amino acids. J was trimmed by 8 bases and V by 2 bases; bases with no gene match: 6. The CDR3 protein is CASSDQRGGSHEQFF. The CDR3 DNA sequence: TGTGCCAGCAGTGACCAGCGGGGGGGCTCCCATGAGCAGTTCTTC.

This clonotype was detected ten times or more. The chain is built from TRBV5-5 and TRBJ2-5; 7 nucleotides line up with TRBD2. CDR1 is SGHKS, CDR2 YYEKEE, per germline (reference sequence). V gave up 3 bases and J gave up 4 bases; unmatched junction bases: 9. The CDR3 length is 15 residues. The CDR3 sequence: CASSSSLGEGETQYF. The CDR3 DNA sequence: TGTGCCAGCAGCTCCTCATTGGGGGAGGGAGAGACCCAGTACTTC.

This sequence joins TRBV7-9 and TRBJ1-4; 7 nucleotides match TRBD1. Trimming at V came to 6 bases and at J to 3 bases, leaving 7 bases not matched to a gene. The CDR3 consists of 15 residues. Germline V lookup: CDR1 SEHNR, CDR2 FQNEAQ (reference sequence). CDR3 sequence (DNA): TGTGCCAGCAGATCAGGGGGTAGGGCTAATGAAAAACTGTTTTTT. Encoded protein: CASRSGGRANEKLFF.

To note about this clonotype: The conserved closing phenylalanine or tryptophan is absent in this CDR3, likely reflecting a read error. The chain recombines TRBV6-2 or TRBV6-3 with TRBJ2-1; D tentatively fits TRBD1 or TRBD2 (5 bases each). V was cut by 6 bases and J by 0 bases, with 12 bases left in between. Germline V CDR1 and CDR2: MNHEY, SVGEGT. The CDR3 runs 15 residues. As DNA, the CDR3 is TGTGCCAGCAGGGCCCGGGGCGGCTCCTACAATGAGCAGTTCCTC. Its protein is CASRARGGSYNEQFL.

On this clonotype: One junction end disagrees with the germline gene, perhaps due to a read error. The chain is built from TRBV20-1 and TRBJ1-6; D gene unclear. This CDR3 contains 15 residues. Looked up from germline, CDR1 is DFQATT and CDR2 is SNEGSKA (reference sequence). CDR3 in amino acids: CSARELGSYSSPLHF. CDR3 coding DNA: TGCAGTGCTAGGGAGTTGGGGTCCTATAGTTCACCCCTCCACTTT.

As concerns this clonotype: An end of the junction differs from the germline gene, which may be a read error. The chain carries TRBV5-1 and TRBJ1-3; D might be TRBD1 (5 bases). Germline lookup yields CDR1 SGHRS and CDR2 YFSETQ. The CDR3 totals 16 residues. The DNA of the CDR3 is TGCGCCAGCAGCTCCACCGGGACTCTCTCTGGAAGCACCATATATTTT. Protein product: CASSSTGTLSGSTIYF.

Of note for this clonotype: The junction differs from germline at one of its ends, possibly a read error. The V call is TRBV19, the J call TRBJ1-4, with D perhaps TRBD1 (5 bases). The CDR3 runs to 11 residues. CDR1 and CDR2 (germline): LNHDA, SQIVND (reference sequence). The chain's CDR3 is CASSPGEKLSF. The CDR3 DNA reads as TGTGCCAGTAGTCCGGGGGAAAAACTGTCCTTT.

In this sample, this clonotype turned up many times. The V call is TRBV4-3, the J call TRBJ2-7; the D gene could be TRBD1 or TRBD2 (6 bases each). V lost 4 bases to trimming and J lost 5 bases, with 21 bases between them. The CDR3 runs to 16 residues. The germline gives CDR1 LGHNA, CDR2 YSLEER. The DNA of the CDR3 is TGCGCCAGCAGCCTTTCACTAGCCTCACAGGGAGACGAGCAGTACTTC. This translates into CASSLSLASQGDEQYF.

Remarks on this clonotype: Germline and junction disagree at one end, which may indicate a read error. The chain recombines TRBV2 with TRBJ1-6; D remains ambiguous. Germline loops: CDR1 SNHLY, CDR2 FYNNEI. The CDR3 loop spans 16 amino acids. CDR3 residues: CASSEYRVSNNSPLHF. The CDR3 DNA sequence: TGTGCCAGCAGTGAATATCGGGTTTCCAATAATTCACCACTCCACTTT.

By sample fraction, this clonotype is medium-sized. The J gene is TRBJ1-3, the V gene TRBV20-1; D remains unclear. CDR1 and CDR2 (germline): DFQATT, SNEGSKA (reference sequence). Trimming cost V 4 bases and J 3 bases, with 4 bases left between them. This CDR3 has 11 residues. In nucleotides, the CDR3 is TGCAGTGCTACTATTGGAAACACCATATATTTT. Encoded protein: CSATIGNTIYF.

This clonotype appeared many times. V and J are TRBV5-1 and TRBJ1-5; TRBD1 aligns across 7 bases. Germline V gene data show CDR1 as SGHRS and CDR2 as YFSETQ. The V and J ends lost 4 bases and 6 bases, in that order; junction bases with no gene match: 7. There are 14 residues in the CDR3. The CDR3 reads CASSPTGLPQPQHF. The CDR3 DNA sequence: TGCGCCAGCAGCCCGACAGGGTTACCTCAGCCCCAGCATTTT.

This chain uses TRBV14 with TRBJ2-7; D is possibly TRBD1 (6 bases). This CDR3 comprises 14 residues. Germline CDR1 is SGHDN and CDR2 is FVKESK. Deletions cut 4 bases from V and 0 bases from J, with 10 bases between. The CDR3 here is CASSRQGHSYEQYF. For the CDR3, the DNA is TGTGCCAGCAGCCGGCAGGGACACTCCTACGAGCAGTACTTC. Drawing the rest from reference TRBV14 and TRBJ2-7, the complete variable domain is EAGVTQFPSHSVIEKGQTVTLRCDPISGHDNLYWYRRVMGKEIKFLLHFVKESKQDESGMPNNRFLAERTGGTYSTLKVQPAELEDSGVYFCASSRQGHSYEQYFGPGTRLTVT.

The chain employs TRBV12-3 or TRBV12-4 and TRBJ1-5; possibly TRBD1 for D (6 bases). V was cut by 5 bases and J by 4 bases, with 9 bases left in between. The CDR3 contains 13 residues. The CDR3 nucleotides are TGTGCCAGCAGTCGGACAGAGAATCAGCCCCAGCATTTT. It translates to CASSRTENQPQHF.

This clonotype was recorded at least ten times. The rearrangement uses TRBV7-6 and TRBJ2-7; possibly TRBD2 for D (5 bases). Per the germline V gene, CDR1 is SGHVS and CDR2 is FNYEAQ. Trimming shortened V by 5 bases and J by 6 bases, and 8 bases separated the two germline ends. This CDR3 is built from 11 residues. CDR3 in amino acids: CASSGGAEQYF. The CDR3 bases are TGTGCCAGCAGCGGAGGAGCCGAGCAGTACTTC.

By its share, this clonotype is medium-sized. The chain employs TRBV7-9 and TRBJ2-2; D is ambiguous. Per the germline V gene, CDR1 is SEHNR and CDR2 is FQNEAQ (reference sequence). V was shortened by 5 bases and J by 4 bases, with 5 bases between the two germline ends. The CDR3 runs 12 residues. CDR3 in amino acids: CASSERTGELFF. CDR3 nucleotides: TGTGCCAGCAGCGAACGCACCGGGGAGCTGTTTTTT.

In this sample, this clonotype is medium-sized. The V call is TRBV24-1, the J call TRBJ2-3; D uncertain. CDR3 size: 12 residues. V shed 4 bases and J shed 6 bases, with 7 bases lying between them. CDR1 is KGHDR and CDR2 is SFDVKD in the germline V gene. CDR3: CATSDLVDTQYF. CDR3 bases: TGTGCCACCAGTGACCTTGTTGATACGCAGTATTTT.

The chain carries TRBV5-8 and TRBJ2-7, with TRBD1 matching 7 bases. This CDR3 has 16 residues. The V and J ends lost 4 bases and 1 base, in that order; junction bases with no gene match: 11. CDR1 and CDR2 (germline): SGHTS, YDEGEE. The CDR3 protein is CASSGPGQSLSYEQYF. The CDR3 nucleotides read TGTGCCAGCAGCGGGCCGGGACAGAGTCTGTCCTACGAGCAGTACTTC.

This clonotype was seen many times. The chain uses TRBV19 and TRBJ1-5, with D hard to call. CDR1 is LNHDA and CDR2 is SQIVND in the germline V gene (reference sequence). The CDR3 consists of 15 residues. With 1 base removed from V and 4 bases from J, the gap between germline ends came to 11 bases. The CDR3 sequence is CASSIGGGRNQPQHF. DNA for the CDR3: TGTGCCAGTAGTATAGGTGGCGGCAGAAATCAGCCCCAGCATTTT.

This clonotype has at least ten counts. The V gene is TRBV7-8, the J gene TRBJ2-7; D is perhaps TRBD2 (7 bases). V lost 1 base, J lost 7 bases, and 29 bases lay in between. Germline CDR1 and CDR2: SGHVS and FQNEAQ. CDR3 length: 19 amino acids. The CDR3 coding sequence is TGTGCCAGCAGCTTAGGCGGGGGCGGTTGGGGCTCAAGCGAGGTTGAGCAGTACTTC. This encodes CASSLGGGGWGSSEVEQYF.

As concerns this clonotype: A much larger clone sits a single nucleotide away, making a read error possible. No conserved phenylalanine or tryptophan ends this CDR3, so it is likely a read error. V is TRBV5-5 and J is TRBJ2-1; D uncertain. CDR1 and CDR2 from the germline V gene are SGHKS and YYEKEE (reference sequence). CDR3 length: 16 residues. Trimming removed 0 bases at V and 5 bases at J, with 15 bases between. CDR3 DNA sequence: TGTGCCAGCAGCTTGGGAAGTCGGACGGAGAACAATGAGCAGTTCTGC. Translated, it gives CASSLGSRTENNEQFC.

V is TRBV6-1 and J is TRBJ2-7; TRBD1 is a possible D gene (6 bases). The V and J ends lost 3 bases and 2 bases respectively, with 11 bases between them. The CDR3 has 14 residues. Per the germline V gene, CDR1 is MNHNS and CDR2 is SASEGT. The CDR3 nucleotides are TGTGCCAGCAGTGATAGCAGGGGACCCTACGAGCAGTACTTC. Translating it yields CASSDSRGPYEQYF.

The chain recombines TRBV10-1 with TRBJ2-5, with 8 bases matching TRBD1. The V gene's germline CDR1 is WNHNN and CDR2 SYGVQD (reference sequence). The V gene end was trimmed by 4 bases and the J gene end by 7 bases; junction bases not matched to a gene: 5. The length of the CDR3 is 13 residues. The CDR3 reads CASSAGQGGTQYF. CDR3 nucleotide sequence: TGCGCCAGCAGTGCCGGACAGGGAGGGACCCAGTACTTC.

In its sample, this clonotype is medium-sized. V and J are TRBV7-2 and TRBJ2-7; D perhaps matches TRBD1 (7 bases). Germline V lookup: CDR1 SGHTA, CDR2 FQGNSA. Trimming stripped 8 bases from V and 0 bases from J, with 14 bases between. The CDR3 consists of 14 residues. The CDR3 DNA follows: TGTGCCAGCTCAGGGGGGCGGAGCTCCTACGAGCAGTACTTC. Protein product: CASSGGRSSYEQYF.

Only one count was recorded for this clonotype. The V call is TRBV6-4, the J call TRBJ1-1; D is perhaps TRBD1 (5 bases). V was trimmed by 3 bases and J by 5 bases, leaving 13 bases between them. CDR1 is MRHNA, CDR2 SNTAGT, per germline. The CDR3 covers 14 residues. The CDR3 nucleotides are TGTGCCAGCAGTGAAAGGGGCGGGAGGACTGAAGCTTTCTTT. This translates into CASSERGGRTEAFF.

This clonotype was detected many times. The chain joins TRBV9 to TRBJ1-1; 7 nucleotides line up with TRBD1. The V gene end was trimmed by 4 bases and the J gene end by 0 bases; junction bases not matched to a gene: 6. CDR1 and CDR2 (germline): SGDLS, YYNGEE. This CDR3 spans 15 amino acids. The CDR3 protein is CASSPRGGMNTEAFF. The DNA for the CDR3 is TGTGCCAGCAGCCCCAGGGGGGGTATGAACACTGAAGCTTTCTTT.

Relative to its sample, this clonotype is medium-sized. The rearrangement uses TRBV7-6 and TRBJ1-2; D is unclear. V lost 0 bases and J 4 bases, leaving 12 bases between the germline ends. CDR3 size: 15 residues. Germline V gene lookup returns CDR1 SGHVS and CDR2 FNYEAQ. The CDR3, as DNA: TGTGCCAGCAGCTTAGCGGTTTGGGGAACCTATGGCTACACCTTC. Protein sequence: CASSLAVWGTYGYTF. Complete variable domain (other parts from reference TRBV7-6 and TRBJ1-2): GAGVSQSPRYKVTKRGQDVALRCDPISGHVSLYWYRQALGQGPEFLTYFNYEAQQDKSGLPNDRFSAERPEGSISTLTIQRTEQRDSAMYRCASSLAVWGTYGYTFGSGTRLTVV.

V usage is TRBV2 and J usage is TRBJ1-6; 7 bases are shared with TRBD1. CDR3 length: 14 amino acids. Unmatched junction bases numbered 15, after V lost 7 bases and J lost 15 bases. Germline CDR1 SNHLY, CDR2 FYNNEI. The CDR3 reads CASNPGTANLGLHF. The DNA for the CDR3 is TGTGCCAGCAATCCAGGGACAGCTAATCTAGGCCTCCACTTT.

This clonotype was found a few times. This sequence joins TRBV5-6 and TRBJ2-7; weak D call: TRBD2 (6 bases). Between the trimmed V and J ends, which lost 0 bases and 0 bases, there was a span of 13 bases. Germline V CDR1 and CDR2: SGHDT, YYEEEE. This CDR3 region has 16 residues. CDR3 protein: CASSLGGEWGSYEQYF. The DNA for the CDR3 is TGTGCCAGCAGCTTGGGGGGGGAGTGGGGCTCCTACGAGCAGTACTTC.

This clonotype has only a few counts. The genes are TRBV18 and TRBJ1-5, with no clear D. The germline V gene encodes CDR1 KGHSH and CDR2 LQKENI. V was pared by 3 bases and J by 2 bases, with 2 bases between. The CDR3 totals 12 residues. This chain's CDR3 is CASSPGNQPQHF. The CDR3 DNA is TGTGCCAGCTCACCGGGCAATCAGCCCCAGCATTTT.

The chain recombines TRBV7-2 with TRBJ2-5; D is undetermined. CDR1 is SGHTA, CDR2 FQGNSA, per germline. The CDR3 extends over 11 amino acids. Trimming removed 5 bases from V and 6 bases from J, with 7 bases in between. CDR3 protein: CASSQRQTQYF. As DNA, the CDR3 is TGTGCCAGCAGCCAACGACAGACCCAGTACTTC.

This clonotype was detected ten times or more. V gene TRBV5-1 combines with J gene TRBJ1-1, with D uncertain. V lost 4 bases and J 10 bases, leaving 17 bases between the germline ends. This CDR3 contains 13 residues. Per the germline V gene, CDR1 is SGHRS and CDR2 is YFSETQ. The CDR3 protein is CASSRRPEAGAFF. CDR3 coding DNA: TGCGCCAGCAGCCGACGACCTGAGGCAGGAGCTTTCTTT.